Following are 7 T cell receptor beta chains from one sample sequenced in a study of neurological immune-mediated disorders. In TCRdb, the 5' RACE reads were re-called with MiXCR into one record per CDR3 protein. The repertoire includes 55,000 to 70,000 distinct CDR3 sequences, about 11% of them detected once, and 6.6% sits in the top ten. The time point was: longitudinal time-point 1 (baseline). Sequences were obtained from PBMCs. The receptor set was obtained from a male donor with HTLV-1-associated myelopathy (HAM/TSP).

This clonotype was detected many times. The chain is built from TRBV20-1 and TRBJ1-5; D uncertain. This CDR3 spans 14 amino acids. V was shortened by 3 bases and J by 0 bases, with 9 bases between the two germline ends. CDR1 and CDR2 from the germline V gene are DFQATT and SNEGSKA (reference sequence). The CDR3 spells CSASSVNSNQPQHF. DNA of the CDR3: TGCAGTGCTAGCTCGGTAAATAGCAATCAGCCCCAGCATTTT.

This clonotype has at least ten counts. The chain links TRBV28 to TRBJ2-1; 8 nucleotides align to TRBD2. Losses at the gene ends were 8 bases for V and 0 bases for J; bases not matched to a gene: 6. Germline CDR1 and CDR2: MDHEN and SYDVKM. This CDR3 comprises 15 residues. The CDR3, as DNA: TGTGCCAGCGTCGGGAGGGTTAGCTCCTACAATGAGCAGTTCTTC. Protein sequence: CASVGRVSSYNEQFF.

This clonotype was recorded at least ten times. The chain recombines TRBV7-3 with TRBJ2-1; D perhaps matches TRBD2 (5 bases). The CDR3 spans 13 residues. Deletions cut 5 bases from V and 3 bases from J, with 8 bases between. Germline CDR1 and CDR2: SGHTA and FQGTGA. The CDR3 spells CASSQDYYNEQFF. The CDR3 nucleotides read TGTGCCAGCAGCCAAGACTACTACAATGAGCAGTTCTTC.

This clonotype was counted many times. The chain is built from TRBV5-1 and TRBJ2-7; TRBD2 is a possible D gene (6 bases). This CDR3 contains 18 residues. V was clipped by 4 bases and J by 2 bases, with 25 bases between them. CDR1 is SGHRS, CDR2 YFSETQ, per germline. The CDR3 nucleotides are TGCGCCAGCAGCGGGGGGAAGGGAGACTTGATTCATACCTACGAGCAGTACTTC. This sequence encodes CASSGGKGDLIHTYEQYF.

This clonotype occurred many times. The rearrangement links TRBV10-3 to TRBJ1-5; D uncertain. The germline V gene encodes CDR1 ENHRY and CDR2 SYGVKD. V was pared by 10 bases and J by 0 bases, with 10 bases between. CDR3 length: 13 amino acids. The CDR3 sequence is CATGRDSNQPQHF. The CDR3 bases are TGTGCCACCGGGAGGGATAGCAATCAGCCCCAGCATTTT.

This clonotype has a count of ten or more. CDR3 loop: CSASGTVNEQFF. CDR3 bases: TGCAGTGCTTCCGGGACAGTCAATGAGCAGTTCTTC. This rearrangement joins TRBV20-1 to TRBJ2-1, with 7 bases that match TRBD1. Germline values: CDR1 DFQATT, CDR2 SNEGSKA (reference sequence). V lost 5 bases and J lost 6; bases outside the gene matches: 4. The CDR3 has 12 amino acids.

This clonotype was detected many times. The chain carries TRBV28 and TRBJ1-4; D unresolved. The CDR3 has 17 amino acids. V was clipped by 5 bases and J by 4 bases, with 20 bases between them. The germline V gene has CDR1 MDHEN and CDR2 SYDVKM. The CDR3 coding sequence is TGTGCCAGCAGTCCCCCCGCCTTAGGACGGGATAATGAAAAACTGTTTTTT. It translates to CASSPPALGRDNEKLFF.